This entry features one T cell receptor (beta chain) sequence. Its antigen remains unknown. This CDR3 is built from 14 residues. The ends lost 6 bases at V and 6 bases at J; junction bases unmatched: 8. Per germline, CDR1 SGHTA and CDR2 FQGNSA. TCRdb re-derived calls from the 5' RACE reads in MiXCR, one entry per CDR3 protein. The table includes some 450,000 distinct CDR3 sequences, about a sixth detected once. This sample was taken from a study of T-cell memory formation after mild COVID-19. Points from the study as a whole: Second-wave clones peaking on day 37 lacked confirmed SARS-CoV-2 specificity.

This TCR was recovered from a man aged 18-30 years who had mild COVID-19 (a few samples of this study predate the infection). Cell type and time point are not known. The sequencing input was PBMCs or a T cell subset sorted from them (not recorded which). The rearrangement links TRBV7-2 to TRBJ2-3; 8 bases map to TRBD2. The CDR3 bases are TGTGCCAGCAGTTTTTCGGGGGGGTTTGATACGCAGTATTTT. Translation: CASSFSGGFDTQYF.